One and the same sample provided the 5 T cell receptor beta chains below, sequenced in a study of blood T cell repertoires in COVID-19. The protocol was immunoSEQ multiplex PCR, while the TCRdb copy is restricted to in-frame clones and leaves out a portion. Among about 160,000 clones, 82% were seen once, and the ten largest hold 15% to 20%. Sequenced input: PBMCs or T cells enriched from blood (not recorded which). These TCRs come from a man aged 60-69 years who had recovered from COVID-19.

CDR3 nucleotide sequence: TGTGCCAGCAGCTCTAGCTCCTACGAGCAGTACTTC. This gives the protein CASSSSSYEQYF. The V call is TRBV11-2, the J call TRBJ2-7, with D uncertain. Trimming cost V 4 bases and J 0 bases, with 4 bases left between them. The CDR3 runs 12 residues. In germline, CDR1 is SGHAT, CDR2 FQNNGV.

This sequence joins TRBV5-4 and TRBJ1-1; 7 positions match TRBD1. CDR3 length: 14 residues. CDR1 and CDR2 from the germline V gene are SGHNT and YYREEE (reference sequence). The V segment lost 0 bases and the J segment 4 bases; nucleotides outside the gene matches: 3. DNA for the CDR3: TGTGCCAGCAGCTTGGTGGGACAGCTCACTGAAGCTTTCTTT. Encoded protein: CASSLVGQLTEAFF.

This chain links TRBV7-2 with TRBJ1-1, with 10 bases matching TRBD1. This CDR3 comprises 15 residues. V lost 4 bases and J lost 5; bases outside the gene matches: 7. Per germline, CDR1 SGHTA and CDR2 FQGNSA. The CDR3 loop reads CASSSQGQGSTEAFF. CDR3 DNA: TGTGCCAGCAGCTCGCAGGGACAGGGGTCGACTGAAGCTTTCTTT.

The V call is TRBV5-1, the J call TRBJ2-3; D is perhaps TRBD1 (5 bases). This CDR3 has 15 residues. The ends were cut back, 2 bases at V and 4 bases at J, with 14 bases in the middle. CDR1 is SGHRS and CDR2 is YFSETQ in the germline V gene. CDR3 in DNA: TGCGCCAGCAGCTTTAGGGGTACCCTCCCAGATACGCAGTATTTT. This sequence encodes CASSFRGTLPDTQYF. The full variable domain, completed using reference TRBV5-1 and TRBJ2-3, is KAGVTQTPRYLIKTRGQQVTLSCSPISGHRSVSWYQQTPGQGLQFLFEYFSETQRNKGNFPGRFSGRQFSNSRSEMNVSTLELGDSALYLCASSFRGTLPDTQYFGPGTRLTVL.

The V call is TRBV30, the J call TRBJ1-5; 10 nucleotides align to TRBD1. The germline CDR1 and CDR2 sequences are GTSNPN and SVGIG (reference sequence). The CDR3 has 13 amino acids. J lost 5 bases, V lost 5 bases, and 3 bases had no gene match. CDR3 DNA: TGTGCCTGGGGACAGGGGGTAGATCAGCCCCAGCATTTT. Translation gives CAWGQGVDQPQHF.